The 12 T cell receptor beta chains below all came from one sample that was sequenced in a study of regulatory T cells in long-lasting Graves disease. Time point indicated: newly diagnosed GD, antithyroid drugs for less than 3 months. PBMCs were the source of the RNA used for TCR sequencing. Building of the TCR beta libraries involved iRepertoire HTBI primers and Arm-PCR of CDR3 regions. TCRdb itself ran the multiplex PCR reads through MiXCR, one entry per CDR3 protein. Among 370,000 or so distinct CDR3 sequences, around 15% were seen once, and the ten largest hold 20% to 25%. The same data also contributed to another study, on T cells in Graves' hyperthyroidism and ophthalmopathy.

The sample was peripheral blood mononuclear cells (PBMCs), taken at new diagnosis, from a patient treated with antithyroid drugs. These TCRs come from a woman under 30 with Graves disease.

There are many counts of this clonotype. The chain recombines TRBV13 with TRBJ1-1, with D possibly being TRBD1 (5 bases). This CDR3 is 13 amino acids long. Germline CDR1 PRHDT, CDR2 FYEKMQ (reference sequence). Trimming shortened V by 0 bases and J by 6 bases, and 8 bases separated the two germline ends. Here the CDR3 DNA reads TGTGCCAGCAGCTTAGGAGGGACCGCTGAAGCTTTCTTT. It is translated as CASSLGGTAEAFF.

The table lists this clonotype with a few counts. The rearrangement uses TRBV4-1 and TRBJ1-2, with TRBD1 identical over 8 bases. The germline V gene encodes CDR1 MGHRA and CDR2 YSYEKL. This CDR3 has 17 residues. V shed 0 bases, J shed 8 bases, and the junction held 14 bases outside the gene matches. The DNA of the CDR3 is TGCGCCAGCAGCCAAGAATGGGGAGGACAGGGCAGATTCGGCTACACCTTC. Amino acid sequence: CASSQEWGGQGRFGYTF.

This clonotype was seen many times. The V gene is TRBV27, the J gene TRBJ1-5; D remains ambiguous. Germline V CDR1 and CDR2: MNHEY, SMNVEV (reference sequence). This CDR3 spans 13 amino acids. The V and J ends lost 10 bases and 3 bases respectively, with 13 bases between them. The CDR3 nucleotides read TGTGCCACCGCGGGTGTGGCCAATCAGCCCCAGCATTTT. Translating it yields CATAGVANQPQHF.

This clonotype was detected ten times or more. The V call is TRBV3-1, the J call TRBJ1-1; D call uncertain. The length of the CDR3 is 12 residues. Germline loops: CDR1 LGHDT, CDR2 YNNKEL (reference sequence). Trimming cost V 0 bases and J 7 bases, with 6 bases left between them. The CDR3 is CASSQEYSEAFF. The CDR3 DNA sequence: TGTGCCAGCAGCCAAGAGTACAGTGAAGCTTTCTTT. The whole variable domain, remainder taken from reference TRBV3-1 and TRBJ1-1, is DTAVSQTPKYLVTQMGNDKSIKCEQNLGHDTMYWYKQDSKKFLKIMFSYNNKELIINETVPNRFSPKSPDKAHLNLHINSLELGDSAVYFCASSQEYSEAFFGQGTRLTVV.

This sequence joins TRBV3-1 and TRBJ2-5; 8 nucleotides agree with TRBD2. Germline CDR1 reads LGHDT; CDR2 reads YNNKEL (reference sequence). The CDR3 has 14 residues. J was trimmed by 1 base and V by 5 bases; bases with no gene match: 3. CDR3 sequence: CASSRGLAQETQYF. CDR3 nucleotide sequence: TGTGCCAGCAGCAGAGGACTAGCCCAAGAGACCCAGTACTTC.

The gene calls are TRBV6-2 or TRBV6-3 and TRBJ2-1; 7 bases line up with TRBD1. Germline CDR1 reads MNHEY; CDR2 reads SVGEGT. J gave up 8 bases and V 0 bases, and 1 base lay outside the gene matches. The CDR3 loop spans 13 amino acids. CDR3 bases: TGTGCCAGCAGTTACTCGGGGACAGATGAGCAGTTCTTC. It encodes CASSYSGTDEQFF.

V and J are TRBV28 and TRBJ2-1, with 10 bases lining up with TRBD2. Germline-derived CDR1 and CDR2 are MDHEN and SYDVKM. The J segment lost 6 bases and the V segment lost 7 bases, leaving 9 bases of the junction unmatched. This CDR3 region has 15 residues. The CDR3 region has the DNA TGTGCCAGCACTTACCTAGCGGGAGCAGGCAATGAGCAGTTCTTC. This encodes CASTYLAGAGNEQFF.

To note about this clonotype: A far larger clone is off by one base, so a read error is likely. The rearrangement uses TRBV3-1 and TRBJ2-3; 7 bases match TRBD1. The J call may be faulty, since TRBJ2-5 better matches the DNA end. The V gene's germline CDR1 is LGHDT and CDR2 YNNKEL (reference sequence). The CDR3 is 15 amino acids. CDR3 in DNA: TGTGCCAGCAGCCGCCGGACACCAGGGGGAGTGACCCAGTACTTC. Amino acids: CASSRRTPGGVTQYF.

This rearrangement joins TRBV5-6 to TRBJ1-4; TRBD1 matches 10 bases. The CDR3 extends over 17 amino acids. With V trimmed by 5 bases and J by 3 bases, 10 bases remained unmatched. CDR1 and CDR2 (germline): SGHDT, YYEEEE. The CDR3 loop reads CASSSDRGNIANEKLFF. For the CDR3, the DNA is TGTGCCAGCAGTTCGGACAGGGGGAATATTGCTAATGAAAAACTGTTTTTT.

The chain joins TRBV7-9 to TRBJ2-2, with D perhaps matching TRBD2 (6 bases). This CDR3 comprises 15 residues. Trimming left V 5 bases short and J 4 bases short, with 14 bases between. CDR1 is SEHNR and CDR2 is FQNEAQ in the germline V gene (reference sequence). The CDR3 reads CASSRPGLSTGELFF. In DNA, the CDR3 is TGTGCCAGCAGCCGTCCGGGACTGAGCACCGGGGAGCTGTTTTTT.

J is TRBJ1-4 and V is TRBV15; a possible D gene is TRBD1 (6 bases). The CDR3 extends over 17 amino acids. Germline-derived CDR1 and CDR2 are LNHNV and YYDKDF (reference sequence). The ends were cut back, 1 base at V and 7 bases at J, with 19 bases in the middle. CDR3 in amino acids: CATSRGLQGRLPEKLFF. In DNA, the CDR3 is TGTGCCACCAGCAGAGGCTTACAGGGCAGGCTCCCTGAAAAACTGTTTTTT.

V usage is TRBV6-1 and J usage is TRBJ2-5; 8 nucleotides agree with TRBD1. The CDR3 runs 16 residues. Germline-derived CDR1 and CDR2 are MNHNS and SASEGT. Trimming cost V 5 bases and J 3 bases; bases outside gene matches: 11. This CDR3 is CASSPLTGAYEETQYF. In nucleotides, the CDR3 is TGTGCCAGCAGTCCTCTGACAGGGGCATATGAAGAGACCCAGTACTTC.